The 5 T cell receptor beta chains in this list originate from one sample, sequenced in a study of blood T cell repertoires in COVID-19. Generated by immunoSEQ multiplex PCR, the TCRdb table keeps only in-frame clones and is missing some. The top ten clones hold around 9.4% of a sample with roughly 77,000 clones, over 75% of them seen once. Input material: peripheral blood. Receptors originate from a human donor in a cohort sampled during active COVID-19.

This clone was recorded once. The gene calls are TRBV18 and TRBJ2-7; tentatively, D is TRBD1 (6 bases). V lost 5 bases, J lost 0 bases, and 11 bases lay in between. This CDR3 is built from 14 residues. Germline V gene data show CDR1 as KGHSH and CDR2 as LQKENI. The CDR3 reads CASSGQTSSYEQYF. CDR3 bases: TGTGCCAGCTCAGGACAGACGAGCTCCTACGAGCAGTACTTC.

Written as DNA, the CDR3 is TGTGCCAGCAGCCAAGATCGCGGTAGCGGGGGACTATACAATGAGCAGTTCTTC. This sequence encodes CASSQDRGSGGLYNEQFF. The chain uses TRBV4-2 and TRBJ2-1; 9 bases agree with TRBD2. Trimming cost V 0 bases and J 4 bases; bases outside gene matches: 10. Germline V gives CDR1 LGHNA, CDR2 YNFKEQ. CDR3 length: 18 amino acids.

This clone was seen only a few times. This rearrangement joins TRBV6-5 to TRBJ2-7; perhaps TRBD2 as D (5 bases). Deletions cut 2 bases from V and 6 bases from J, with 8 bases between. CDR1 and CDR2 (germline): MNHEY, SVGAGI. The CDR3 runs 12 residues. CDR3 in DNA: TGTGCCAGCAGTTACGGAGGCTCCGAGCAGTACTTC. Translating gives CASSYGGSEQYF.

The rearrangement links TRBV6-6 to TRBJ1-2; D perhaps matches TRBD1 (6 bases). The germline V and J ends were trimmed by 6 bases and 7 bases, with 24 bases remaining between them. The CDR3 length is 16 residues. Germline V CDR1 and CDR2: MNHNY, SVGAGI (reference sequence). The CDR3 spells CASRSTVGQGFAGYTF. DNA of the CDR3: TGTGCCAGCAGATCTACGGTGGGGCAGGGGTTTGCTGGCTACACCTTC.

CDR3 bases: TGTGCCAGCTCACCATCAGGACTAGCGGGGACCTACGAGCAGTACTTC. It is translated as CASSPSGLAGTYEQYF. V gene TRBV18 combines with J gene TRBJ2-7; 12 nucleotides agree with TRBD2. V dropped 2 bases and J dropped 2; count of bases not matched to a gene: 4. The CDR3 has 16 residues. Germline V lookup: CDR1 KGHSH, CDR2 LQKENI.